The rows below give T cell receptor beta chains drawn from one sample of a study of T cell repertoires in ileal Crohn's disease. Produced via immunoSEQ multiplex PCR; TCRdb's table is partial and in-frame only. The sample contains 16,000 or so clones, roughly 90% of which appear only once. Sequencing used ileal tissue. All receptors come from an adult with Crohn's disease. The CDR3 runs from the conserved cysteine through the conserved F or W. A D gene is named only where the DNA matches it firmly. Rows give clone size only sometimes, using once, few, many, or a class for an expanded clone.

clone size	V gene	D gene	J gene	CDR3 DNA	CDR3 protein
.	TRBV19	TRBD1	TRBJ1-5	TGTGCCACTGACCCGGGACAGGGGCTCAATCAGCCCCAGCATTTT	CATDPGQGLNQPQHF
.	TRBV6-6	TRBD1	TRBJ1-3	TGTGCCAGCAAGGAGGACAGGGGGCTCTCTGGAAACACCATATATTTT	CASKEDRGLSGNTIYF
.	TRBV5-4	TRBD2	TRBJ2-3	TGTGCCAGCAGCGGCGGACTAGCGGGGGGCTTTCTCACAGATACGCAGTATTTT	CASSGGLAGGFLTDTQYF
.	TRBV6-4	.	TRBJ2-3	TGTGCCAGCAGTGGCACAGGGAGCACAGATACGCAGTATTTT	CASSGTGSTDTQYF
.	TRBV5-1	.	TRBJ2-2	TGCGCCAGCAGGTCCGCCGGGGAGCTGTTTTTT	CASRSAGELFF
.	TRBV5-1	.	TRBJ1-1	TGCGCCAGCAGAAAAGGGGATTCGAACACTGAAGCTTTCTTT	CASRKGDSNTEAFF
.	TRBV14	TRBD1	TRBJ2-5	TGTGCCAGCAGCCCCCAGGGACAGAAGAAAGAGACCCAGTACTTC	CASSPQGQKKETQYF
.	TRBV10-3	.	TRBJ2-2	TGTGCCAGCCAGGACAGCTACACCGGGGAGCTGTTTTTT	CASQDSYTGELFF
.	TRBV29-1	.	TRBJ2-7	TGCAGCGTTACCGTACAGGGAAGGAGGAACGAGCAGTACTTC	CSVTVQGRRNEQYF
once	TRBV11-2	.	TRBJ1-1	TGTGCCAGCAGCTTGGCCAGGTCCACTGAAGCTTTCTTT	CASSLARSTEAFF
.	TRBV5-8	.	TRBJ1-5	TGTGCCAGCAGCTTGGGGCAGGGCAGTAGCAATCAGCCCCAGCATTTT	CASSLGQGSSNQPQHF
.	TRBV28	.	TRBJ1-2	TGTGCCAGCGGTCTCGATGGCTACACCTTC	CASGLDGYTF
.	TRBV28	TRBD1	TRBJ2-5	TGTGCCAGCAGTCTCGACAGGGCCCTCGGGGAGACCCAGTACTTC	CASSLDRALGETQYF
.	TRBV11-2	TRBD2	TRBJ2-5	TGTGCCAGCAGCCCCGGGGGACTAGCGGGATACCAAGAGACCCAGTACTTC	CASSPGGLAGYQETQYF
.	TRBV4-1	.	TRBJ2-4	TGCGCCAGCAGCCAAGGCGATTTCAACATTCAGTACTTC	CASSQGDFNIQYF
.	TRBV6-5	.	TRBJ2-1	TGTGCCAGCAGTTCCTTCGGGACTCCCTACAATGAGCAGTTCTTC	CASSSFGTPYNEQFF